This paragraph covers one T cell receptor beta chain sequence. Trimming left V 3 bases short and J 4 bases short, with 12 bases between. The CDR3 has 14 amino acids. Germline loops: CDR1 MDHEN, CDR2 SYDVKM. This sample was included in a study of blood T cell repertoires in COVID-19. The overall study: The cDNA or gDNA used as material had been derived from T cells, B-cell-depleted T cells, or PBMCs.

In the study's own analysis: The assay estimated nucleated cells by amplifying reference gene primers. Sequenced by immunoSEQ multiplex PCR; TCRdb stores in-frame clones only, minus some. The V and J calls and clone size are taken from that table; D and trimming were inferred from the DNA. The sample shows roughly 330,000 clones, 85% to 90% of them seen only once. The sequence was obtained from a woman aged 45 to 65 with active or convalescent COVID-19. Sequencing was carried out using peripheral blood. The chain has TRBV28 and TRBJ2-5; D perhaps matches TRBD1 (7 bases). CDR3 in amino acids: CASSFRGVAETQYF. CDR3 DNA: TGTGCCAGCAGTTTCAGGGGGGTCGCAGAGACCCAGTACTTC. The whole variable domain, remainder taken from reference TRBV28 and TRBJ2-5, is DVKVTQSSRYLVKRTGEKVFLECVQDMDHENMFWYRQDPGLGLRLIYFSYDVKMKEKGDIPEGYSVSREKKERFSLILESASTNQTSMYLCASSFRGVAETQYFGPGTRLLVL.